This T cell receptor beta chain was observed in a study of identical twins. There are 14 residues in the CDR3. The germline gives CDR1 KGHSH, CDR2 LQKENI. From the 5' RACE reads, TCRdb called clonotypes with MiXCR, one entry per CDR3 protein. The table records 430,000 or so distinct CDR3 sequences, 20% to 25% of them present only once. Turning to this clonotype: The junction does not match germline at one end; this may be a read error.

The same sample was also used in a study of T cells expressing NK-cell markers. That source reports: Dominant NKG2C+ clonotypes made up about 1.0-7.5% of CD8+ T cells in roughly six donors.

The J gene is TRBJ2-3, the V gene TRBV18; no clear D. The sequenced sample was CD4+ T cells sorted from blood. This clonotype was obtained from a woman between 18 and 30 years old in good health. In DNA, the CDR3 is TGTGCCAGCTCACCTCTGCGGAGCAAAGATACGCAGTATTTT. This sequence encodes CASSPLRSKDTQYF.